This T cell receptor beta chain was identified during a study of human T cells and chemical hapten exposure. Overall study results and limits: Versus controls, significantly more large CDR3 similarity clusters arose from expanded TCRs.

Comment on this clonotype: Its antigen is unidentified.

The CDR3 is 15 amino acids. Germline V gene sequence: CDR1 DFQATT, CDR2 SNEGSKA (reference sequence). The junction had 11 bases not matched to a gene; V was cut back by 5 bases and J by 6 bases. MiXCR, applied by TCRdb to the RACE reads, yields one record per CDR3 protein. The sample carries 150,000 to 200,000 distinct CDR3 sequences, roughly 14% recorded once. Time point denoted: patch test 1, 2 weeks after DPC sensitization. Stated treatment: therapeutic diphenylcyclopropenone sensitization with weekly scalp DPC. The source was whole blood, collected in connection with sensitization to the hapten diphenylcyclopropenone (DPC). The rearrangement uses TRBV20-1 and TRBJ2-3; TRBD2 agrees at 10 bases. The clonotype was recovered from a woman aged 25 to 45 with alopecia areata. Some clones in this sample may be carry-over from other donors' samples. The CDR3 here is CSARLAGPQQDTQYF. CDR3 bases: TGCAGTGCTCGACTAGCGGGTCCTCAGCAGGATACGCAGTATTTT.